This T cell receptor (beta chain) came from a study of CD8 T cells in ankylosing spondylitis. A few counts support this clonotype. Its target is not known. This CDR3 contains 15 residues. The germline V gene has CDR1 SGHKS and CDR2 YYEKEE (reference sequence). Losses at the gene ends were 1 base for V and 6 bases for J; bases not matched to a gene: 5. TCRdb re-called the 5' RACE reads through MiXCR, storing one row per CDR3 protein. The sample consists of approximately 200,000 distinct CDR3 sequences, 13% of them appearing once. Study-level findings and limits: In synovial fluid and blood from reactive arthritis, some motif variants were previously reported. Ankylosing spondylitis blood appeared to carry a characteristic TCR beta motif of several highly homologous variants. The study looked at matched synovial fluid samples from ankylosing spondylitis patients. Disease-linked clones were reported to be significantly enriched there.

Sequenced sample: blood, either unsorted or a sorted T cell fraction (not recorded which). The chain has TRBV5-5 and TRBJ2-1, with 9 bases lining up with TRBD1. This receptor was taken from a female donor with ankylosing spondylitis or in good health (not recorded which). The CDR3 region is CASSLRQGVTNEQFF. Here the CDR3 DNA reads TGTGCCAGCAGCTTGCGACAGGGGGTTACCAATGAGCAGTTCTTC.